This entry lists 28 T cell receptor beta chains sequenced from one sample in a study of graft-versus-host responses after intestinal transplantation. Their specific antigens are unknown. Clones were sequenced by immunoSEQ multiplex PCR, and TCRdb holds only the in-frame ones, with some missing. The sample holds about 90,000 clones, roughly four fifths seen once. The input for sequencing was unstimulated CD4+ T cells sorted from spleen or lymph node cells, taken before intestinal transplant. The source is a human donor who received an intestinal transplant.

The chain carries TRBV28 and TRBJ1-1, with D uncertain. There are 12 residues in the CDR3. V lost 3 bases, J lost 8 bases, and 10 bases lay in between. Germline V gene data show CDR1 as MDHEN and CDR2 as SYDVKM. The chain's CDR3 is CASSFLKLEAFF. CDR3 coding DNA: TGTGCCAGCAGTTTCTTGAAGCTCGAAGCTTTCTTT.

The DNA of the CDR3 is TGTGCCAGCACCCGGCGGGACAGGGTTTACGAGCAGTACTTC. It codes for CASTRRDRVYEQYF. This chain joins TRBV28 and TRBJ2-7; TRBD1 aligns across 9 bases. The germline V gene encodes CDR1 MDHEN and CDR2 SYDVKM. After removal of 7 bases from V and 4 bases from J, the junction contained 8 bases not matched to a gene. The CDR3 loop spans 14 amino acids.

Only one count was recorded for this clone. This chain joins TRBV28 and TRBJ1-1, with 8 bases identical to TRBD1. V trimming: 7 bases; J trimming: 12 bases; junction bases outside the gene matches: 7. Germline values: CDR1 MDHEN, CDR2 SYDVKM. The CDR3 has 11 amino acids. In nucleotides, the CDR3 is TGTGCCAGCAAACACACAGGGGGTTCTTTCTTT. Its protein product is CASKHTGGSFF. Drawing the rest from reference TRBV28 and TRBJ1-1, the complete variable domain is DVKVTQSSRYLVKRTGEKVFLECVQDMDHENMFWYRQDPGLGLRLIYFSYDVKMKEKGDIPEGYSVSREKKERFSLILESASTNQTSMYLCASKHTGGSFFGQGTRLTVV.

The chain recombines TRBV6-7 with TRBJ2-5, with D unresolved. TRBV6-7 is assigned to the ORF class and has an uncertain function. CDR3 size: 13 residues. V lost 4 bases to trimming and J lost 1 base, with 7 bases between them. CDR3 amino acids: CASSSSLQETQYF. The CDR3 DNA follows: TGTGCCAGCAGTTCCTCACTCCAAGAGACCCAGTACTTC.

The CDR3: CSVEGIQGASKVQYF. CDR3 nucleotide sequence: TGCAGCGTTGAGGGGATTCAGGGGGCATCAAAGGTGCAGTACTTC. This rearrangement joins TRBV29-1 to TRBJ2-7, with 8 bases that match TRBD1. The CDR3 loop spans 15 amino acids. Germline loops: CDR1 SQVTM, CDR2 ANQGSEA. V lost 3 bases and J lost 9; bases outside the gene matches: 16.

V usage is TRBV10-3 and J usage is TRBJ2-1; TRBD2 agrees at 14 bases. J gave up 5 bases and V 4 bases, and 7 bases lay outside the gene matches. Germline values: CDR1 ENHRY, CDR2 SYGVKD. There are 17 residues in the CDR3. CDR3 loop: CAISGTSGGIGNNEQFF. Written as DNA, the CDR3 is TGTGCCATCAGTGGGACTAGCGGGGGGATCGGGAACAATGAGCAGTTCTTC.

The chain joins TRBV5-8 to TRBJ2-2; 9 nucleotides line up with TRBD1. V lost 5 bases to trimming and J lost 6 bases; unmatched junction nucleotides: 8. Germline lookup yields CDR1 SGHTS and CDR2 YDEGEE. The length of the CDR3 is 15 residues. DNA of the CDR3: TGTGCCAGCAGAAAACCGGGACAGGGCCCCGGGGAGCTGTTTTTT. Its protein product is CASRKPGQGPGELFF.

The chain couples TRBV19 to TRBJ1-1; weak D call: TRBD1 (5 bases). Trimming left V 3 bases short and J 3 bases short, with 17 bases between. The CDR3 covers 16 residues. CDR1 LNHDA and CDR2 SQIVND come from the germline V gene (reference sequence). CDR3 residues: CASSINGRVGYTEAFF. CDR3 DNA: TGTGCCAGTAGTATTAATGGCAGGGTGGGCTACACTGAAGCTTTCTTT.

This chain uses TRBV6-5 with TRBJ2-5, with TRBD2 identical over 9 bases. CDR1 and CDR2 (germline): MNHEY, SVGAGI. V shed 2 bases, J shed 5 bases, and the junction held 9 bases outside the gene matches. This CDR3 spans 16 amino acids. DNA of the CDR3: TGTGCCAGCAGTTACGGTTCGCTAGCGGGGCGCGAGACCCAGTACTTC. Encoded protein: CASSYGSLAGRETQYF.

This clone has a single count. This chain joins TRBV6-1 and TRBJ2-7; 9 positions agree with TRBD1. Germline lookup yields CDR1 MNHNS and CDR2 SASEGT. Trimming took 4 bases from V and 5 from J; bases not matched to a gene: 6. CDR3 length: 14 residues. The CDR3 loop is CASSAGTGQNEQYF. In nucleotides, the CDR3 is TGTGCCAGCAGTGCCGGGACAGGGCAGAACGAGCAGTACTTC.

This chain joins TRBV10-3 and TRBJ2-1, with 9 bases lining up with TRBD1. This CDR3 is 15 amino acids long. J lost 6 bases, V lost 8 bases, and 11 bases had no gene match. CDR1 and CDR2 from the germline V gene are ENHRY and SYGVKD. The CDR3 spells CAISGTGQNINEQFF. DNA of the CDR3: TGTGCCATCTCCGGGACAGGGCAAAATATCAATGAGCAGTTCTTC.

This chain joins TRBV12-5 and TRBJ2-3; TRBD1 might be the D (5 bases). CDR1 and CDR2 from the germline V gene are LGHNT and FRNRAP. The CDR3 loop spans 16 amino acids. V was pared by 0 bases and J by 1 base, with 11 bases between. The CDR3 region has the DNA TGTGCTAGTGGTTTGGTACATGGCAGGGGCACAGATACGCAGTATTTT. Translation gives CASGLVHGRGTDTQYF.

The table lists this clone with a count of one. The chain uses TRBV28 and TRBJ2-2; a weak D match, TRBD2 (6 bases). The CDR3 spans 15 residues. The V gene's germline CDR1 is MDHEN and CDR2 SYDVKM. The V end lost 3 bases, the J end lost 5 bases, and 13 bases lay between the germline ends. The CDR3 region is CASSLYGSGTGELFF. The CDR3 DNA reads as TGTGCCAGCAGTTTGTACGGGAGTGGTACCGGGGAGCTGTTTTTT.

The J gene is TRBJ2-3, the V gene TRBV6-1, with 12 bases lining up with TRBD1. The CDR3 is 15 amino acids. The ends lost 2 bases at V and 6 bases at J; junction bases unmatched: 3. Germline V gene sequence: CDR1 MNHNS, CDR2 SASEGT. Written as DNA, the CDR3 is TGTGCCAGCAGTGAAATAGGGACAGGGGGCGATACGCAGTATTTT. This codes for CASSEIGTGGDTQYF.

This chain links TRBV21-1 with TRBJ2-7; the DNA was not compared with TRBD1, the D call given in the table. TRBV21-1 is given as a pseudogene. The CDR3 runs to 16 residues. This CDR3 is CASSKADSPGSYEQYF. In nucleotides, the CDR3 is TGTGCCAGCAGCAAAGCGGACAGCCCCGGCTCCTACGAGCAGTACTTC.

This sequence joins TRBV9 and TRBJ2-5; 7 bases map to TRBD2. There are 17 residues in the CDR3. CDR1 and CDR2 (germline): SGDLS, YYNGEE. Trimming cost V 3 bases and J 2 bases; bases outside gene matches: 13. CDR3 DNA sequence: TGTGCCAGCAGCGGAGGGACGGGAGGAGGGGATCAAGAGACCCAGTACTTC. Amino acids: CASSGGTGGGDQETQYF.

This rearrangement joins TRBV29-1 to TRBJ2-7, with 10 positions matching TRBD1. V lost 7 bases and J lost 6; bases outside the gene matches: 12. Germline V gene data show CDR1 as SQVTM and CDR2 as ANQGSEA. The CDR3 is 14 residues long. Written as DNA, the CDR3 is TGCAGCGCCGGATGGGGACAGGGGTCCGCCGAGCAGTACTTC. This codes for CSAGWGQGSAEQYF.

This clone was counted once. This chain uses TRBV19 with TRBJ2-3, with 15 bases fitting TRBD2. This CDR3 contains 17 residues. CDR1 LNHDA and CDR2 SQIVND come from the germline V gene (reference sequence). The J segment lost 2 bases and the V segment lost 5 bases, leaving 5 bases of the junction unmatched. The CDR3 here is CASSPRTSGRATDTQYF. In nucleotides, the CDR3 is TGTGCCAGTAGTCCGCGGACTAGCGGGAGGGCCACAGATACGCAGTATTTT.

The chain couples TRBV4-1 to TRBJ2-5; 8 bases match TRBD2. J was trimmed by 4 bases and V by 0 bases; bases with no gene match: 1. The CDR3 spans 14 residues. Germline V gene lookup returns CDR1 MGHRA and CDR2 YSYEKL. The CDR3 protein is CASSQEGLGETQYF. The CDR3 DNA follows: TGCGCCAGCAGCCAAGAGGGACTAGGAGAGACCCAGTACTTC.

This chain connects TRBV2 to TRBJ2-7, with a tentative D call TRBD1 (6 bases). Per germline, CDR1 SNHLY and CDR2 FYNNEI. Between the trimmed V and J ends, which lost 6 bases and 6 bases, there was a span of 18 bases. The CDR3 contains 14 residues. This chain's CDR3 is CASSPGVSVLEQYF. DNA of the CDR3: TGTGCCAGCAGCCCAGGGGTTTCGGTCCTCGAGCAGTACTTC.

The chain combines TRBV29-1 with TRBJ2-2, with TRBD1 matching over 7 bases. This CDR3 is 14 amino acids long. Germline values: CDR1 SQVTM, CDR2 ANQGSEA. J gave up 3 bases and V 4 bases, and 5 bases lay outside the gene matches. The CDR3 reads CSVARTGDTGELFF. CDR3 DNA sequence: TGCAGCGTTGCCCGGACAGGTGACACCGGGGAGCTGTTTTTT.

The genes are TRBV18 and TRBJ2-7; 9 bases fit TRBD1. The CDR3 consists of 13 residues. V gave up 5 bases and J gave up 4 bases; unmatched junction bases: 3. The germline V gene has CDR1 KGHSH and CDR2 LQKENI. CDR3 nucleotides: TGTGCCAGCTCAACGACAGGGGGGTACGAGCAGTACTTC. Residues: CASSTTGGYEQYF.

The CDR3 DNA sequence: TGTGCCAGCAGTGAGCGGGCCAGGCCTTCCTACGAGCAGTACTTC. Residues: CASSERARPSYEQYF. V is TRBV2 and J is TRBJ2-7, with D possibly being TRBD2 (5 bases). V was shortened by 3 bases and J by 1 base, with 13 bases between the two germline ends. Germline V gives CDR1 SNHLY, CDR2 FYNNEI. The CDR3 is 15 residues long.

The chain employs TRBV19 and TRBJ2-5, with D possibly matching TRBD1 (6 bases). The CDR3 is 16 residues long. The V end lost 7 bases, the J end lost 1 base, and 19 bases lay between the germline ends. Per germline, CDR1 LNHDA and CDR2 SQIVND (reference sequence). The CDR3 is CASTPLDSQPQETQYF. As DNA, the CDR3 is TGTGCCAGTACCCCCCTGGACAGCCAGCCCCAAGAGACCCAGTACTTC.

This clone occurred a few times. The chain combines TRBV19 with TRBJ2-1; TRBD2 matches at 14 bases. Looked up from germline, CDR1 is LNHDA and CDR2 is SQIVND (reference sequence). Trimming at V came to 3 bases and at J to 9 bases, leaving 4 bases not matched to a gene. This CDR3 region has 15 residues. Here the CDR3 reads CASSIGTSGSSEQFF. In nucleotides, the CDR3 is TGTGCCAGTAGTATTGGGACTAGCGGGAGTAGTGAGCAGTTCTTC.

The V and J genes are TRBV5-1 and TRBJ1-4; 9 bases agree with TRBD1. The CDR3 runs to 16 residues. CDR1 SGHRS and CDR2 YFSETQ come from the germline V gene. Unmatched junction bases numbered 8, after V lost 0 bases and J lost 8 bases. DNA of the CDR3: TGCGCCAGCAGCTTGGCCATAGGACAGGGGAACGAAAAACTGTTTTTT. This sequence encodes CASSLAIGQGNEKLFF.

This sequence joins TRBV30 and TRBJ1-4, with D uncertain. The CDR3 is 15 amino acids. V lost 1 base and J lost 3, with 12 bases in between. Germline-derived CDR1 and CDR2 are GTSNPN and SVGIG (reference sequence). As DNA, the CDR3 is TGTGCCTGGAGTGCTCAACGACGGGCTAATGAAAAACTGTTTTTT. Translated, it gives CAWSAQRRANEKLFF.

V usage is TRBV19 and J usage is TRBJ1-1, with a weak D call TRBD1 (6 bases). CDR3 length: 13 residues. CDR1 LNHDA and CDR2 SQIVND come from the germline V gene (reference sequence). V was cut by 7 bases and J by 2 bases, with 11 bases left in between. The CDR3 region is CASKGGDNTEAFF. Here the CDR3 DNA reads TGTGCCAGTAAAGGGGGAGACAACACTGAAGCTTTCTTT.